In its sample, the clone carrying this T cell receptor beta chain was seen many times. Its cognate antigen is unknown. The CDR3 extends over 15 amino acids. The ends lost 5 bases at V and 0 bases at J; junction bases unmatched: 3. Germline lookup yields CDR1 LNHNV and CDR2 YYDKDF (reference sequence). From the reads, TCRdb called clonotypes with MiXCR, one entry per CDR3 protein. The sample lists 250,000 or so distinct CDR3 sequences, about 15% occurring once. The sample belongs to a study of T cell repertoires in cytomegalovirus infection. At the level of the study: Public TCR beta signatures indicated both CMV infection and matching HLA type.

General observations from the study: Clonotypes of TCR beta that were HLA-C-restricted and CMV-specific dominated the ex vivo response.

The clonotype was recovered from a human donor in good health (CMV status not recorded). Some clones in this sample may be carry-over from other donors' samples. This chain connects TRBV15 to TRBJ1-4; TRBD1 matches 7 bases. Material: CD8+ T cells from PBMCs. The CDR3: CATSGDRATNEKLFF. For the CDR3, the DNA is TGTGCCACCAGCGGCGACAGGGCAACTAATGAAAAACTGTTTTTT.